This TCR beta chain originates from a study of blood T cell repertoires in COVID-19. Whole-study context: PBMCs, B-cell-depleted T cells, or T cells provided the cDNA or gDNA that made up the material.

Followed longitudinally, the Seattle patients had been enrolled during active infection. Authors' analysis steps: Estimation of nucleated cell counts relied on the amplification of reference gene primers. Produced via immunoSEQ multiplex PCR; TCRdb's table is partial and in-frame only. That table is the source of V, J and clone size, and D and trimming were worked out from the DNA. The sample includes roughly 320,000 clones, around 89% of them seen just once. CDR3 length: 12 residues. V was trimmed by 6 bases and J by 3 bases, leaving 9 bases between them. CDR1 and CDR2 from the germline V gene are SGHNT and YENEEA.

Material: peripheral blood. The chain carries TRBV11-3 and TRBJ2-7; D uncertain. The origin of this receptor is a woman in her forties or fifties with COVID-19, enrolled during active disease. The CDR3 loop reads CASSYMSYEQYF. The CDR3 DNA sequence: TGTGCCAGCAGTTATATGAGCTACGAGCAGTACTTC.